Below, 32 T cell receptor beta chains from the same sample are listed, as sequenced in a study of OX40 agonist ivuxolimab in advanced cancers. Library prep was done by the immunoSEQ multiplex PCR assay. Imported from immuneACCESS, the table was reduced by TCRdb to in-frame sequences with V and J called. These copies leave out some clones; in studies compared against another copy, an unresolved V gene accounts for under half, and the cause of the remainder is not known. Recorded for this sample are approximately 29,000 clones; approximately 81% of them occurred a single time. The ten largest clones take up roughly 19% of the sample. The sample in question was CD4+ or CD8+ T cells sorted from blood, obtained in a trial of the OX40 agonist ivuxolimab. The receptors derive from an adult with an advanced solid tumor such as melanoma, head and neck, liver or kidney cancer.

The chain carries TRBV21-1 and TRBJ1-2; the D call of TRBD1 is as the table states it, not checked on the DNA. TRBV21-1 is given as a pseudogene. The CDR3 sequence is 16 residues long. The DNA for the CDR3 is TGTGCCAGCAGCAAAGAGGAAAGGGGGCGAAACTATGGCTACACCTTC. Encoded protein: CASSKEERGRNYGYTF.

The chain combines TRBV7-9 with TRBJ1-5; D gene ambiguous. The V gene lost 4 bases and the J gene lost 3 bases, with 10 bases spanning the gap. CDR1 and CDR2 from the germline V gene are SEHNR and FQNEAQ (reference sequence). The CDR3 covers 14 residues. The CDR3 nucleotides read TGTGCCAGCAGCTACGACGCTATCAATCAGCCCCAGCATTTT. Protein: CASSYDAINQPQHF.

V and J are TRBV7-9 and TRBJ1-4, with D tentatively TRBD1 (6 bases). CDR3 length: 15 residues. V was pared by 5 bases and J by 4 bases, with 14 bases between. Germline lookup yields CDR1 SEHNR and CDR2 FQNEAQ (reference sequence). CDR3 residues: CASSPRDKDNEKLFF. Here the CDR3 DNA reads TGTGCCAGCAGCCCCCGGGACAAAGATAATGAAAAACTGTTTTTT.

This chain connects TRBV11-2 to TRBJ1-2; 7 bases fit TRBD1. The CDR3 is made up of 13 amino acids. The germline V gene has CDR1 SGHAT and CDR2 FQNNGV. J lost 6 bases, V lost 7 bases, and 8 bases had no gene match. The CDR3 DNA reads as TGTGCCAGCACTCTGGAGGGGGCCGATGGCTACACCTTC. Translation gives CASTLEGADGYTF.

This clone was counted a few times. The V call is TRBV6-6, the J call TRBJ2-2; 9 positions match TRBD1. This CDR3 is built from 15 residues. The germline V gene has CDR1 MNHNY and CDR2 SVGAGI (reference sequence). Trimming removed 5 bases from V and 3 bases from J; junction bases left unmatched: 4. The CDR3 sequence is CASSPQGADTGELFF. CDR3 DNA sequence: TGTGCCAGCAGTCCACAGGGGGCGGACACCGGGGAGCTGTTTTTT.

The CDR3 is CASSADRGWSNQPQHF. In nucleotides, the CDR3 is TGTGCCAGCAGTGCGGACAGGGGATGGAGCAATCAGCCCCAGCATTTT. The rearrangement uses TRBV6-1 and TRBJ1-5; 9 bases align to TRBD1. CDR1 and CDR2 from the germline V gene are MNHNS and SASEGT. The CDR3 covers 16 residues. Losses at the gene ends were 4 bases for V and 1 base for J; bases not matched to a gene: 5.

In DNA, the CDR3 is TGTGCCAGCAGCCTGGGACCCTACAATGAGCAGTTCTTC. Residues: CASSLGPYNEQFF. This chain connects TRBV13 to TRBJ2-1; D might be TRBD1 or TRBD2, each matching 5 bases. This CDR3 contains 13 residues. Germline V gene data show CDR1 as PRHDT and CDR2 as FYEKMQ (reference sequence). Trimming cost V 5 bases and J 2 bases, with 7 bases left between them.

The chain recombines TRBV5-6 with TRBJ1-5; the D gene is possibly TRBD1 (5 bases). This CDR3 has 14 residues. V was pared by 3 bases and J by 4 bases, with 11 bases between. Germline V lookup: CDR1 SGHDT, CDR2 YYEEEE. The DNA for the CDR3 is TGTGCCAGCAGCTGGGGAGGGGCGAATCAGCCCCAGCATTTT. It codes for CASSWGGANQPQHF. The full variable domain, its missing parts supplied by reference TRBV5-6 and TRBJ1-5, is DAGVTQSPTHLIKTRGQQVTLRCSPKSGHDTVSWYQQALGQGPQFIFQYYEEEERQRGNFPDRFSGHQFPNYSSELNVNALLLGDSALYLCASSWGGANQPQHFGDGTRLSIL.

The V and J genes are TRBV21-1 and TRBJ2-7. TRBV21-1 constitutes a pseudogene. The CDR3 contains 14 residues. This CDR3 reads CASPNEKGSYEQYF. The CDR3 DNA follows: TGTGCCAGCCCCAACGAGAAGGGCTCCTACGAGCAGTACTTC.

This chain joins TRBV19 and TRBJ2-2; D gene uncertain. Per the germline V gene, CDR1 is LNHDA and CDR2 is SQIVND (reference sequence). V was trimmed by 8 bases and J by 6 bases, leaving 13 bases between them. CDR3 length: 13 amino acids. The CDR3 sequence: CASAPSGSGELFF. The CDR3 bases are TGTGCCAGTGCCCCCTCCGGGTCCGGGGAGCTGTTTTTT.

The CDR3 sequence is CASSYGGTSNYGYTF. DNA of the CDR3: TGTGCCAGCAGTTACGGAGGAACTTCTAACTATGGCTACACCTTC. The J gene is TRBJ1-2, the V gene TRBV6-6; D uncertain. The V gene lost 2 bases and the J gene lost 0 bases, with 10 bases spanning the gap. CDR3 length equals 15 residues. CDR1 and CDR2 from the germline V gene are MNHNY and SVGAGI (reference sequence).

This clone was seen more than once but under ten times. The chain carries TRBV5-4 and TRBJ1-2, with 7 bases fitting TRBD1. This CDR3 comprises 16 residues. V gave up 1 base and J gave up 6 bases; unmatched junction bases: 12. CDR1 SGHNT and CDR2 YYREEE come from the germline V gene (reference sequence). DNA of the CDR3: TGTGCCAGCAGCTTGAGGGGGACAGATACTTATGATGGCTACACCTTC. As protein: CASSLRGTDTYDGYTF.

This chain links TRBV6-4 with TRBJ2-3, with TRBD2 matching 9 bases. V lost 3 bases and J lost 0; bases outside the gene matches: 1. Germline V gene sequence: CDR1 MRHNA, CDR2 SNTAGT. The CDR3 runs to 15 residues. The CDR3 reads CASSERGGSTDTQYF. In DNA form, the CDR3 reads TGTGCCAGCAGTGAGCGGGGGGGCAGCACAGATACGCAGTATTTT.

The J gene is TRBJ1-2, the V gene TRBV18; 7 bases map to TRBD1. Per germline, CDR1 KGHSH and CDR2 LQKENI. The CDR3 is 14 amino acids. The trim removed 5 bases at V and 3 bases at J, leaving 6 bases unmatched. CDR3 coding DNA: TGTGCCAGCTCATTACAGGGGCACGACTATGGCTACACCTTC. Translated, it gives CASSLQGHDYGYTF.

The V call is TRBV30, the J call TRBJ2-3, with 9 bases aligning to TRBD2. V trimming: 3 bases; J trimming: 0 bases; junction bases outside the gene matches: 19. CDR1 is GTSNPN, CDR2 SVGIG, per germline (reference sequence). The CDR3 runs to 20 residues. The chain's CDR3 is CAWSHILLAGRNSSTDTQYF. CDR3 bases: TGTGCCTGGAGCCACATCCTTCTAGCGGGACGTAACTCTAGCACAGATACGCAGTATTTT.

The J gene is TRBJ2-1, the V gene TRBV5-1; unclear D gene. The CDR3 runs 14 residues. The germline V gene has CDR1 SGHRS and CDR2 YFSETQ. V lost 0 bases and J 2 bases, leaving 6 bases between the germline ends. In DNA, the CDR3 is TGCGCCAGCAGCTTGGAGACGACCTACAATGAGCAGTTCTTC. This translates into CASSLETTYNEQFF.

V and J are TRBV2 and TRBJ1-2; possibly TRBD1 for D (6 bases). V lost 6 bases, J lost 4 bases, and 24 bases lay in between. Germline CDR1 reads SNHLY; CDR2 reads FYNNEI. CDR3 length: 17 residues. The CDR3 DNA reads TGTGCCAGCAGGACTTGGGAGGTGGTGGGACAATCCTATGGCTACACCTTC. Translating it yields CASRTWEVVGQSYGYTF.

The V gene is TRBV5-6, the J gene TRBJ2-2, with 13 bases identical to TRBD2. CDR3 size: 18 residues. V dropped 2 bases and J dropped 4; count of bases not matched to a gene: 8. CDR1 is SGHDT and CDR2 is YYEEEE in the germline V gene. The CDR3 nucleotides are TGTGCCAGCAGCTTCGGACTAGCGGGAGAGGTGTCCACCGGGGAGCTGTTTTTT. Translated, it gives CASSFGLAGEVSTGELFF.

Here the CDR3 DNA reads TGTGCCAGCAGCCCGCGTGGGGGGGGCCAAGAGACCCAGTACTTC. It yields the protein CASSPRGGGQETQYF. V usage is TRBV5-4 and J usage is TRBJ2-5, with TRBD2 matching 7 bases. The CDR3 loop spans 15 amino acids. The junction had 7 bases not matched to a gene; V was cut back by 4 bases and J by 1 base. Germline V gene lookup returns CDR1 SGHNT and CDR2 YYREEE (reference sequence).

This chain joins TRBV9 and TRBJ2-1; 13 bases are a match to TRBD2. Trimming cost V 4 bases and J 0 bases; bases outside gene matches: 10. Germline CDR1 reads SGDLS; CDR2 reads YYNGEE. CDR3 length: 19 residues. CDR3 nucleotides: TGTGCCAGCAGCTCCCGGACTAGCGGGAGCCCGAGCTCCTACAATGAGCAGTTCTTC. This translates into CASSSRTSGSPSSYNEQFF. Full variable domain (outside the CDR3, taken from reference TRBV9 and TRBJ2-1): DSGVTQTPKHLITATGQRVTLRCSPRSGDLSVYWYQQSLDQGLQFLIQYYNGEERAKGNILERFSAQQFPDLHSELNLSSLELGDSALYFCASSSRTSGSPSSYNEQFFGPGTRLTVL.

The chain carries TRBV13 and TRBJ2-1, with 16 bases matching TRBD2. The germline CDR1 and CDR2 sequences are PRHDT and FYEKMQ (reference sequence). This CDR3 has 19 amino acids. J gave up 6 bases and V 2 bases, and 10 bases lay outside the gene matches. CDR3 nucleotide sequence: TGTGCCAGCAGCTTACCGGGACTAGCGGGGGGGCGACTGGGCAATGAGCAGTTCTTC. Its protein product is CASSLPGLAGGRLGNEQFF.

In this sample, this clone turned up once. This sequence joins TRBV20-1 and TRBJ2-3; D not resolved. V gave up 0 bases and J gave up 6 bases, with 4 bases separating them. The CDR3 totals 11 residues. Germline values: CDR1 DFQATT, CDR2 SNEGSKA (reference sequence). The CDR3 loop is CSARDGDTQYF. The DNA for the CDR3 is TGCAGTGCTAGAGATGGGGATACGCAGTATTTT.

This clone was observed a handful of times. The chain recombines TRBV28 with TRBJ2-1; D unclear. CDR3 length equals 12 residues. V gave up 7 bases and J gave up 9 bases, with 13 bases separating them. CDR1 MDHEN and CDR2 SYDVKM come from the germline V gene. Written as DNA, the CDR3 is TGTGCCAGCAACCCCGGCTGGGGTGAGCAGTTCTTC. It encodes CASNPGWGEQFF.

This clone was seen just once. The rearrangement uses TRBV5-4 and TRBJ1-2; 7 nucleotides match TRBD1. The ends lost 3 bases at V and 1 base at J; junction bases unmatched: 9. The CDR3 spans 16 residues. Germline CDR1 and CDR2: SGHNT and YYREEE (reference sequence). The CDR3 region is CASSSPRDSNNYGYTF. CDR3 nucleotide sequence: TGTGCCAGCAGCTCTCCCCGGGACAGCAATAACTATGGCTACACCTTC.

This chain connects TRBV7-9 to TRBJ1-4, with D perhaps TRBD1 (5 bases). The CDR3 covers 14 residues. CDR1 is SEHNR and CDR2 is FQNEAQ in the germline V gene (reference sequence). Trimming removed 5 bases from V and 8 bases from J, with 15 bases in between. The CDR3 region is CASSPGPRQEKLFF. CDR3 DNA: TGTGCCAGCAGCCCGGGGCCCCGGCAGGAAAAACTGTTTTTT.

The chain links TRBV7-9 to TRBJ2-1, with TRBD2 as a possible D gene (6 bases). Germline V CDR1 and CDR2: SEHNR, FQNEAQ (reference sequence). V was pared by 4 bases and J by 0 bases, with 10 bases between. The CDR3 contains 15 residues. For the CDR3, the DNA is TGTGCCAGCAGCTCCGCGGGGAGCTCCTACAATGAGCAGTTCTTC. This translates into CASSSAGSSYNEQFF.

The rearrangement joins TRBV19 to TRBJ2-7; no firm D call. Germline loops: CDR1 LNHDA, CDR2 SQIVND (reference sequence). This CDR3 comprises 11 residues. The V gene lost 5 bases and the J gene lost 7 bases, with 9 bases spanning the gap. The CDR3: CASSSQGEQYF. Here the CDR3 DNA reads TGTGCCAGTAGTTCCCAAGGAGAGCAGTACTTC.

A few counts support this clone. The V gene is TRBV28, the J gene TRBJ1-2; no clear D. Germline CDR1 MDHEN, CDR2 SYDVKM. The CDR3 is 16 amino acids. The V gene lost 6 bases and the J gene lost 0 bases, with 17 bases spanning the gap. Here the CDR3 reads CASSPQPRAPNYGYTF. The CDR3 DNA reads TGTGCCAGCAGCCCTCAGCCGAGGGCCCCTAACTATGGCTACACCTTC.

This clone is deemed medium-sized (0.01 to 0.1%). The J gene is TRBJ1-2, the V gene TRBV19; D gene ambiguous. Germline CDR1 reads LNHDA; CDR2 reads SQIVND (reference sequence). There are 12 residues in the CDR3. The V gene lost 7 bases and the J gene lost 8 bases, with 14 bases spanning the gap. The CDR3 sequence: CASTPSGWGYTF. The CDR3 nucleotides are TGTGCCAGTACCCCATCGGGGTGGGGCTACACCTTC.

This clone was seen a few times. The J gene is TRBJ1-1, the V gene TRBV10-1, with a possible D match to TRBD1 (5 bases). The germline CDR1 and CDR2 sequences are WNHNN and SYGVQD (reference sequence). The CDR3 sequence is 15 residues long. Trimming stripped 1 base from V and 1 base from J, with 10 bases between. CDR3 residues: CASSEWQGKNTEAFF. The DNA of the CDR3 is TGCGCCAGCAGTGAGTGGCAGGGTAAGAACACTGAAGCTTTCTTT.

This clone qualifies as large. This chain joins TRBV5-5 and TRBJ1-1; D gene unclear. V was clipped by 4 bases and J by 0 bases, with 7 bases between them. CDR3 size: 13 residues. CDR1 and CDR2 from the germline V gene are SGHKS and YYEKEE (reference sequence). CDR3 sequence (DNA): TGTGCCAGCAGCCCCTTCGTGAACACTGAAGCTTTCTTT. This encodes CASSPFVNTEAFF.

This chain uses TRBV4-1 with TRBJ1-6; D is uncertain. V dropped 0 bases and J dropped 9 bases, with 12 bases sitting between them. From germline, CDR1 is MGHRA and CDR2 YSYEKL. The CDR3 covers 15 residues. The CDR3 loop reads CASSQERALGSPLHF. CDR3 nucleotides: TGCGCCAGCAGCCAAGAGCGGGCCCTGGGTTCACCCCTCCACTTT.